Following are 19 T cell receptor beta chains from one sample sequenced in a study of blood T cell repertoires in COVID-19 (dated by TCRdb to 2019 to 2021). Library prep was done by the immunoSEQ multiplex PCR assay. Sourced from immuneACCESS, this table was stored by TCRdb with only in-frame sequences that have V and J called. A share of the clones is absent; for the studies checked, an unresolved V gene accounts for under half, and the remainder has no known explanation. This sample has 150,000 or so clones in its table, and around 80% of those were observed once. The ten top clones hold 5% to 7% of the sample. The sample was PBMCs or T cells enriched from blood (not recorded which). All receptors come from a woman aged 45 to 65 who had recovered from COVID-19.

CDR3 sequence (DNA): TGTGCCAGCAGCCAAGTAGACCGGGAACTGTTTTTT. As protein: CASSQVDRELFF. The chain joins TRBV4-2 to TRBJ1-4, with D hard to call. V was pared by 1 base and J by 12 bases, with 9 bases between. Germline V CDR1 and CDR2: LGHNA, YNFKEQ. This CDR3 has 12 residues.

The chain has TRBV19 and TRBJ2-1; 9 positions match TRBD2. This CDR3 has 15 amino acids. The trim removed 1 base at V and 7 bases at J, leaving 5 bases unmatched. Per the germline V gene, CDR1 is LNHDA and CDR2 is SQIVND (reference sequence). As DNA, the CDR3 is TGTGCCAGTAGTATAGTTAGCGGGGGAGGAAATGAGCAGTTCTTC. It specifies CASSIVSGGGNEQFF.

The chain is built from TRBV12-3 or TRBV12-4 and TRBJ1-1; no reliable D call. The CDR3 spans 12 residues. Trimming shortened V by 1 base and J by 6 bases, and 6 bases separated the two germline ends. CDR3 nucleotide sequence: TGTGCCAGCAGTTTAGGGAGGCCTGAAGCTTTCTTT. It specifies CASSLGRPEAFF.

This clone has only a few counts. The chain couples TRBV28 to TRBJ1-4, with D possibly TRBD1 on 5 matching bases. Germline V gene data show CDR1 as MDHEN and CDR2 as SYDVKM. Trimming cost V 5 bases and J 4 bases, with 14 bases left between them. The CDR3 contains 15 residues. This CDR3 reads CASSHRLGRNEKLFF. The DNA for the CDR3 is TGTGCCAGCAGTCACCGGTTGGGGCGTAATGAAAAACTGTTTTTT.

The rearrangement uses TRBV14 and TRBJ2-2; 10 positions agree with TRBD1. Germline CDR1 is SGHDN and CDR2 is FVKESK. CDR3 size: 19 residues. Trimming removed 0 bases from V and 6 bases from J; junction bases left unmatched: 13. CDR3 coding DNA: TGTGCCAGCAGCCAAGATATCCGGACAGGGGGAGTGGGCGCCGGGGAGCTGTTTTTT. It encodes CASSQDIRTGGVGAGELFF.

The sample holds a few counts of this clone. This sequence joins TRBV10-2 and TRBJ1-6; TRBD1 might be the D (6 bases). Germline V gene lookup returns CDR1 WSHSY and CDR2 SAAADI. The V and J ends lost 4 bases and 7 bases respectively, with 8 bases between them. This CDR3 is built from 13 residues. Here the CDR3 reads CASSVTGNSPLHF. In nucleotides, the CDR3 is TGCGCCAGCAGTGTTACAGGGAATTCACCCCTCCACTTT.

Notes on this clone: Different DNA sequences within this sample yield the same CDR3. The rearrangement joins TRBV6-5 to TRBJ2-7; TRBD2 matches 7 bases. The CDR3 totals 12 residues. The trim removed 4 bases at V and 4 bases at J, leaving 1 base unmatched. CDR1 is MNHEY, CDR2 SVGAGI, per germline. The CDR3 loop is CASSSGGYEQYF. In nucleotides, the CDR3 is TGTGCCAGCAGTTCCGGGGGGTACGAGCAGTACTTC.

This chain uses TRBV6-5 with TRBJ2-5; maybe TRBD1 (5 bases). The CDR3 has 14 amino acids. The germline V gene encodes CDR1 MNHEY and CDR2 SVGAGI. Trimming removed 4 bases from V and 10 bases from J, with 19 bases in between. The CDR3 here is CASSSDSQEIGQYF. The CDR3 coding sequence is TGTGCCAGCAGTTCTGACAGCCAAGAGATTGGCCAGTACTTC.

The CDR3 DNA reads TGTGCCAGCAGCTTAGACAGGGAGGGGACCTACGAGCAGTACTTC. Protein sequence: CASSLDREGTYEQYF. The V call is TRBV7-9, the J call TRBJ2-7; weak D call: TRBD2 (7 bases). The germline V and J ends were trimmed by 1 base and 2 bases, with 12 bases remaining between them. The CDR3 is 15 amino acids. Germline-derived CDR1 and CDR2 are SEHNR and FQNEAQ (reference sequence).

This clone was seen many times. V is TRBV7-3 and J is TRBJ1-6; no reliable D call. The CDR3 has 13 residues. Looked up from germline, CDR1 is SGHTA and CDR2 is FQGTGA. V gave up 5 bases and J gave up 3 bases, with 5 bases separating them. The CDR3 nucleotides are TGTGCCAGCAGCCGGGACTATAATTCACCCCTCCACTTT. Protein: CASSRDYNSPLHF. Complete variable domain (other parts from reference TRBV7-3 and TRBJ1-6): GAGVSQTPSNKVTEKGKYVELRCDPISGHTALYWYRQSLGQGPEFLIYFQGTGAADDSGLPNDRFFAVRPEGSVSTLKIQRTERGDSAVYLCASSRDYNSPLHFGNGTRLTVT.

This clone was recorded only once. The chain combines TRBV10-3 with TRBJ2-2; 8 bases line up with TRBD1. Germline assignment: CDR1 ENHRY and CDR2 SYGVKD. The CDR3 sequence is 14 residues long. Trimming removed 4 bases from V and 6 bases from J; junction bases left unmatched: 4. This CDR3 reads CAISVRTGPGELFF. CDR3 in DNA: TGTGCCATCAGTGTTCGGACAGGGCCCGGGGAGCTGTTTTTT.

This sequence joins TRBV5-1 and TRBJ1-5; maybe TRBD1 (5 bases). The CDR3 covers 15 residues. V was cut by 1 base and J by 1 base, with 9 bases left in between. From germline, CDR1 is SGHRS and CDR2 YFSETQ. The DNA of the CDR3 is TGCGCCAGCAGCTTGTTCTCAGGGAGCAATCAGCCCCAGCATTTT. Translated, it gives CASSLFSGSNQPQHF.

This clone was picked up a small number of times. The chain recombines TRBV25-1 with TRBJ1-6; a weak D match, TRBD1 (6 bases). The CDR3 runs 12 residues. V lost 7 bases and J lost 7, with 8 bases in between. Looked up from germline, CDR1 is MGHDK and CDR2 is SYGVNS. The CDR3 DNA follows: TGTGCCAGCACAGGGGTGAATTCACCCCTCCACTTT. Translated: CASTGVNSPLHF.

In its sample, this clone was seen a few times. The J gene is TRBJ2-2, the V gene TRBV7-3; D is uncertain. Trimming stripped 4 bases from V and 1 base from J, with 7 bases between. This CDR3 comprises 14 residues. Germline V gene lookup returns CDR1 SGHTA and CDR2 FQGTGA. Here the CDR3 reads CASSSLLNTGELFF. In DNA, the CDR3 is TGTGCCAGCAGCTCCCTCCTGAACACCGGGGAGCTGTTTTTT.

CDR3 bases: TGTGCCAGTAGCCCGGACAGTTCAACTAATGAAAAACTGTTTTTT. Translation: CASSPDSSTNEKLFF. The chain recombines TRBV19 with TRBJ1-4, with D perhaps matching TRBD1 (6 bases). There are 15 residues in the CDR3. Trimming removed 6 bases at V and 0 bases at J, with 11 bases between. Germline values: CDR1 LNHDA, CDR2 SQIVND (reference sequence).

This sequence joins TRBV9 and TRBJ2-5; D possibly corresponds to TRBD2 (5 bases). CDR1 and CDR2 from the germline V gene are SGDLS and YYNGEE. The CDR3 is 18 residues long. With 0 bases removed from V and 5 bases from J, the gap between germline ends came to 23 bases. CDR3 amino acids: CASSVGYSGLATIETQYF. CDR3 DNA: TGTGCCAGCAGCGTAGGCTACAGCGGACTGGCCACAATCGAGACCCAGTACTTC.

The chain joins TRBV6-6 to TRBJ1-6, with 11 bases aligning to TRBD1. Trimming at V came to 6 bases and at J to 10 bases, leaving 5 bases not matched to a gene. Germline values: CDR1 MNHNY, CDR2 SVGAGI (reference sequence). The CDR3 consists of 14 residues. As DNA, the CDR3 is TGTGCCAGCAGCCGCCGGGACAGGGGGTCACCCCTCCACTTT. Amino acid sequence: CASSRRDRGSPLHF.

This chain joins TRBV5-6 and TRBJ2-1; a possible D gene is TRBD2 (6 bases). Germline values: CDR1 SGHDT, CDR2 YYEEEE. Trimming removed 2 bases at V and 3 bases at J, with 12 bases between. CDR3 length: 15 amino acids. The CDR3 DNA sequence: TGTGCCAGCAGCTTCGGGGGACGGGGCTACAATGAGCAGTTCTTC. Its protein is CASSFGGRGYNEQFF. Filled out from reference TRBV5-6 and TRBJ2-1, the complete variable domain reads DAGVTQSPTHLIKTRGQQVTLRCSPKSGHDTVSWYQQALGQGPQFIFQYYEEEERQRGNFPDRFSGHQFPNYSSELNVNALLLGDSALYLCASSFGGRGYNEQFFGPGTRLTVL.

The chain uses TRBV19 and TRBJ2-3, with 7 positions matching TRBD1. V lost 5 bases, J lost 6 bases, and 8 bases stayed unmatched. Germline loops: CDR1 LNHDA, CDR2 SQIVND (reference sequence). This CDR3 contains 14 residues. The CDR3 loop reads CASSLQGEMDTQYF. DNA for the CDR3: TGTGCCAGTAGTCTGCAGGGGGAAATGGATACGCAGTATTTT.